Here is one T cell receptor beta chain with its context. This entry is derived from a study of T cells in Graves' hyperthyroidism and ophthalmopathy. TCR beta CDR3 sequences were amplified from RNA transcripts. First-round RT-PCR with HTBI primers amplified the TCR CDR3 region. MiXCR, run by TCRdb on the multiplex PCR reads, gives a single entry per CDR3 protein. The sample records about 370,000 distinct CDR3 sequences, roughly 15% being singletons. Active moderate-to-severe ophthalmopathy, Clinical Activity Score at least 3, NOSPECS at least 4, under 3 months' duration. Diagnoses rested on clinical symptoms, serum thyroxine and TRAb, thyroid ultrasound and orbital computed tomography. Sequencing was done on a sample of blood. The TCR originated in a woman between 55 and 75 years old with Graves' ophthalmopathy.

DNA of the CDR3: TGTGCCAGCAGCCCGGGACAGGGGATGGCGACCCAGTACTTC. Amino acids: CASSPGQGMATQYF. The chain links TRBV28 to TRBJ2-5; 10 nucleotides align to TRBD1. The CDR3 length is 14 residues. The V segment lost 6 bases and the J segment 7 bases; nucleotides outside the gene matches: 8. The germline CDR1 and CDR2 sequences are MDHEN and SYDVKM.